This TCR beta chain was obtained from a study of control samples from healthy donors and cancer patients. Unmatched junction bases numbered 14, after V lost 7 bases and J lost 0 bases. The CDR3 spans 17 residues. Per the germline V gene, CDR1 is SNHLY and CDR2 is FYNNEI. Data came from immunoSEQ multiplex PCR; TCRdb stores just in-frame clones and leaves some out. Seen here are about 140,000 clones, 80% to 90% observed once, and the top ten hold less than 2%. This receptor was obtained from a man younger than 35 in good health. The rearrangement links TRBV2 to TRBJ1-1, with 7 bases fitting TRBD1. The sample consisted of blood. CDR3 sequence reads: CASMNRRGGGMNTEAFF. The CDR3 region has the DNA TGTGCCAGCATGAATCGACGGGGAGGGGGCATGAACACTGAAGCTTTCTTT.